This TCR beta chain was observed in a study of graft-versus-host responses after intestinal transplantation. Overall study findings and caveats: Detection of GvH clones occurred in recipient marrow, and some had their first appearance in ileum or blood. After transplant, early declines in HvG clones were associated with peak levels of circulating GvH clones.

Data came from immunoSEQ multiplex PCR; TCRdb stores just in-frame clones and leaves some out. The table includes under 100,000 clones, 94% detected once. Of note for this clone: The antigen is not known.

This CDR3 region has 15 residues. With 3 bases removed from V and 0 bases from J, the gap between germline ends came to 9 bases. From germline, CDR1 is MNHNS and CDR2 SASEGT. The source is a human donor who was the organ donor for an intestinal transplant. The specimen was unstimulated CD4+ T cells sorted from spleen or lymph node cells, collected before transplant. The chain joins TRBV6-1 to TRBJ1-5; D not certain. DNA of the CDR3: TGTGCCAGCAGTGACATACCAGGTAGCAATCAGCCCCAGCATTTT. Amino acid sequence: CASSDIPGSNQPQHF.